This TCR beta chain was sequenced for a study of T cell responses to AZD1222 COVID-19 vaccine. Germline V lookup: CDR1 MRHNA, CDR2 SNTAGT. This CDR3 has 14 residues. Trimming removed 4 bases from V and 4 bases from J; junction bases left unmatched: 4. Only in-frame clones appear in the TCRdb table, and some are missing; sequencing was by immunoSEQ multiplex PCR. The sample shows about 100,000 clones, around 90% of them seen only once. The material was peripheral blood, obtained on day 0 of AZD1222 vaccination. The clonotype comes from an adult in good health. The V call is TRBV6-4, the J call TRBJ2-5, with TRBD1 matching over 9 bases. The CDR3 protein is CASSATGGGETQYF. The CDR3 region has the DNA TGTGCCAGCAGTGCCACAGGGGGCGGAGAGACCCAGTACTTC.